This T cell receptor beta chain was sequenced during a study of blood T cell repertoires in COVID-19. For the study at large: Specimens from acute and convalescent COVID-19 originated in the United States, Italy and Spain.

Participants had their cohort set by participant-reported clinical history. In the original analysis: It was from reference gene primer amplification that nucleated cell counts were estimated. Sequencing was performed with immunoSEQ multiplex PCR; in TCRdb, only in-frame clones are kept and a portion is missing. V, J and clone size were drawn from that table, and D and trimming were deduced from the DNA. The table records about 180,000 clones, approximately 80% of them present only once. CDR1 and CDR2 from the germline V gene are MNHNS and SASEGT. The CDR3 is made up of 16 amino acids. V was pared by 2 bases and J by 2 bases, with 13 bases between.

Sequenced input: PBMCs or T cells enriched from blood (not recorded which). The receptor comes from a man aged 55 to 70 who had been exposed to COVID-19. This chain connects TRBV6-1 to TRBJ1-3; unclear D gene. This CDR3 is CASSENLGVTGNTIYF. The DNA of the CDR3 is TGTGCCAGCAGTGAAAACCTCGGGGTGACTGGAAACACCATATATTTT.